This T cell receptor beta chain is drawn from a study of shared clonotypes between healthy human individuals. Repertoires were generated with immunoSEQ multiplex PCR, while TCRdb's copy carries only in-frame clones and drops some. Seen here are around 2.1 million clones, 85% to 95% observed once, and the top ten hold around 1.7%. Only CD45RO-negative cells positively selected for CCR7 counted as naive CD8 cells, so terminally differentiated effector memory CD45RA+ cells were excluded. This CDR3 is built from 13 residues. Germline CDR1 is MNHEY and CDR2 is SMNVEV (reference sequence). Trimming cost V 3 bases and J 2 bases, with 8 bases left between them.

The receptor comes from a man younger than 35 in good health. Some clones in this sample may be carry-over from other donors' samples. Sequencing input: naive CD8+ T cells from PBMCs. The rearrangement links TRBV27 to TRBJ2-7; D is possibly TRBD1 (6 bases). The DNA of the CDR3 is TGTGCCAGCAGTTTCCGGACAGCCTACGAGCAGTACTTC. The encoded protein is CASSFRTAYEQYF.